Given below is one T cell receptor (beta chain) in context. Its antigen remains unidentified. The sequenced fragment ends 3 residues before the CDR3 boundary, so the rest is inferred from the germline J gene. These data are taken from a study of T cell clonality in common variable immunodeficiency. Germline V gene sequence: CDR1 SNHLY, CDR2 FYNNEI. This CDR3 region has 14 residues. V gave up 0 bases and J gave up 4 bases, with 7 bases separating them. Study findings and constraints: Patient heterogeneity in the CVID cohort limited correlations between repertoire features and clinical complications. What drives increased CVID clonality needs T cell subpopulation sequencing.

Sequencing input was equivalent genomic DNA from CVID and controls. TCRdb keeps only in-frame clones here, not all; method: immunoSEQ multiplex PCR. The sample includes roughly 42,000 clones, none of them occurring once. The chain is built from TRBV2 and TRBJ1-5, with D hard to call. Sequencing used peripheral blood mononuclear cells. This receptor was identified in a person aged 18-70 years in good health. The CDR3 here is CASSEASSNQPQHF. Incomplete CDR3 DNA: TGTGCCAGCAGTGAAGCGTCCAGTAATCAGCCC.